The clone carrying this T cell receptor beta chain was observed a few times. The authors ran unsorted PBMC replicate PCRs on 300 ng DNA, approximately 30,000 T cell genomes. This table comes from immunoSEQ multiplex PCR, and its TCRdb copy is limited to in-frame clones, with some not included. The data contain hundreds of thousands of clones, roughly three quarters of them seen just once; the ten biggest clones take up 12%. This sample is part of a study of shared clonotypes between healthy human individuals. The CDR3 spans 10 residues. The ends were cut back, 6 bases at V and 11 bases at J, with 13 bases in the middle. Germline V gives CDR1 DFQATT, CDR2 SNEGSKA (reference sequence).

The sequencing sample was made of PBMCs. The V gene is TRBV20-1, the J gene TRBJ2-5, with unresolved D. This receptor was taken from a woman between 40 and 55 years old in good health. Some clones in this sample may be carry-over from other donors' samples. The CDR3 region is CSAGRPGQYF. DNA of the CDR3: TGCAGTGCAGGGCGCCCCGGTCAGTACTTC.